This T cell receptor beta chain was found in a study of T cell responses to AZD1222 COVID-19 vaccine. Assay used: immunoSEQ multiplex PCR; TCRdb lists only in-frame clones, some missing. Of around 99,000 clones listed, 70% to 90% were seen once; the top ten hold roughly 4.5%. V dropped 2 bases and J dropped 7 bases, with 9 bases sitting between them. CDR3 length: 14 amino acids. Per the germline V gene, CDR1 is MNHEY and CDR2 is SVGAGI. The receptor was isolated from an adult who received the AZD1222 COVID-19 vaccine. The sample consisted of peripheral blood, taken 28 days after the second AZD1222 dose. The V call is TRBV6-5, the J call TRBJ1-6; perhaps TRBD1 as D (5 bases). The CDR3, as DNA: TGTGCCAGCAGTTACACGGGGGACAATTCACCCCTCCACTTT. Its protein product is CASSYTGDNSPLHF.